What follows is one TCR beta chain and its context. Its target is unknown. The source of the sample is a study of cytomegalovirus exposure and HLA in healthy donors. Study-level background: For the approximately 360 genotyped donors, more than 80% fell within the Caucasian-associated ancestry cluster.

The PCR used 60 Vbeta and 13 Jbeta primers. Here immunoSEQ multiplex PCR was the method, and the copy in TCRdb shows in-frame clones only, minus some. The data show about 160,000 clones, with about 81% seen just once and approximately 2% held by the top ten. The CDR3 is made up of 15 amino acids. Germline V lookup: CDR1 SGHAT, CDR2 FQNNGV. Trimming shortened V by 1 base and J by 4 bases, and 11 bases separated the two germline ends. Study observations and caveats: When analyzed later, a missense DCLRE1C variant was found to be linked to TCR beta V- and J-gene trimming.

The sample taken for sequencing was PBMCs. The TCR sequence derives from a woman aged 18-29 years in good health and CMV-seronegative. The chain couples TRBV11-2 to TRBJ1-3; no definite D call. The CDR3 bases are TGTGCCAGCAGCTTAGTCCGGGGAACAGGAAACACCATATATTTT. Its translation: CASSLVRGTGNTIYF.